This TCR beta chain was captured by sequencing in a study of blood T cell repertoires in COVID-19. Original analysis: Amplifying reference gene primers gave estimates of nucleated cell counts. Here immunoSEQ multiplex PCR was the method, and the copy in TCRdb shows in-frame clones only, minus some. That table is the source of V, J and clone size, and D and trimming were worked out from the DNA. The data hold about 350,000 clones, with around nine tenths observed a single time. The ends lost 2 bases at V and 8 bases at J; junction bases unmatched: 8. CDR3 length: 15 amino acids. Germline lookup yields CDR1 SGDLS and CDR2 YYNGEE. Cohorts were assigned according to the clinical history that participants reported. Exposed study participants had met a COVID-19 case within 2 weeks before entry.

This chain uses TRBV9 with TRBJ2-1, with TRBD2 identical over 9 bases. The TCR originated in a woman aged 25 to 39 who had been exposed to COVID-19. Input material: PBMCs or T cells enriched from blood (not recorded which). This chain's CDR3 is CASSVIAGEVDEQFF. In nucleotides, the CDR3 is TGTGCCAGCAGCGTCATAGCGGGAGAAGTCGATGAGCAGTTCTTC. The complete variable domain, with remaining parts taken from reference TRBV9 and TRBJ2-1, reads DSGVTQTPKHLITATGQRVTLRCSPRSGDLSVYWYQQSLDQGLQFLIQYYNGEERAKGNILERFSAQQFPDLHSELNLSSLELGDSALYFCASSVIAGEVDEQFFGPGTRLTVL.